A single sample is the source of the 9 T cell receptor beta chains below, sequenced in a study of control samples from healthy donors and cancer patients (dated by TCRdb to the early 2020s). Libraries were built with the immunoSEQ multiplex PCR assay. What TCRdb holds here is the immuneACCESS table cut down to in-frame rearrangements. Part of the clones is not present; checked against another copy, under half of the missing clones reflect an unresolved V gene, and the others are unexplained. The sample table shows about 130,000 clones, and about 95% are seen once. About 3.6% of the sample is in the top ten clones. The sample consisted of blood. These receptors originate from a man aged 30 to 45 in good health.

The J gene is TRBJ2-5, the V gene TRBV5-1; D may be TRBD1 (6 bases). This CDR3 is built from 14 residues. Trimming left V 3 bases short and J 5 bases short, with 14 bases between. The germline gives CDR1 SGHRS, CDR2 YFSETQ. The CDR3 protein is CASSYRDIWETQYF. CDR3 bases: TGCGCCAGCAGCTACCGGGACATTTGGGAGACCCAGTACTTC.

The rearrangement links TRBV19 to TRBJ1-4; 7 positions agree with TRBD1. The germline gives CDR1 LNHDA, CDR2 SQIVND (reference sequence). V gave up 4 bases and J gave up 3 bases; unmatched junction bases: 5. The CDR3 totals 15 residues. CDR3 sequence (DNA): TGTGCCAGTAGTAGACAGGGAGACCCTAATGAAAAACTGTTTTTT. This translates into CASSRQGDPNEKLFF.

The CDR3: CASSTSGGNTEAFF. The DNA of the CDR3 is TGCGCCAGCAGCACCTCAGGGGGGAACACTGAAGCTTTCTTT. This sequence joins TRBV5-1 and TRBJ1-1, with TRBD1 identical over 7 bases. The J segment lost 1 base and the V segment lost 4 bases, leaving 4 bases of the junction unmatched. Germline V gives CDR1 SGHRS, CDR2 YFSETQ. The CDR3 is 14 residues long. The variable domain in full, with the rest retrieved from reference TRBV5-1 and TRBJ1-1, is KAGVTQTPRYLIKTRGQQVTLSCSPISGHRSVSWYQQTPGQGLQFLFEYFSETQRNKGNFPGRFSGRQFSNSRSEMNVSTLELGDSALYLCASSTSGGNTEAFFGQGTRLTVV.

The gene calls are TRBV7-2 and TRBJ2-7; TRBD1 agrees at 10 bases. CDR1 and CDR2 (germline): SGHTA, FQGNSA. This CDR3 has 14 amino acids. The V segment lost 5 bases and the J segment 7 bases; nucleotides outside the gene matches: 8. In DNA form, the CDR3 reads TGTGCCAGCAGCCCCCGACAGGGGGCGAGGGAGCAGTACTTC. This gives the protein CASSPRQGAREQYF.

The CDR3 DNA sequence: TGCGCCAGCAGCTTGGCCGCAGGGGGAACTGAAGCTTTCTTT. Its translation: CASSLAAGGTEAFF. The chain combines TRBV5-1 with TRBJ1-1; 7 bases fit TRBD1. Germline CDR1 SGHRS, CDR2 YFSETQ. Losses at the gene ends were 0 bases for V and 5 bases for J; bases not matched to a gene: 4. The CDR3 extends over 14 amino acids.

The chain is built from TRBV5-4 and TRBJ2-3, with D possibly TRBD2 on 6 matching bases. Germline V gives CDR1 SGHNT, CDR2 YYREEE (reference sequence). Trimming shortened V by 3 bases and J by 2 bases, and 16 bases separated the two germline ends. The CDR3 loop spans 16 amino acids. The CDR3 DNA sequence: TGTGCCAGCAGCTCCAGGGAAGCGGGCCTCACAGATACGCAGTATTTT. Protein sequence: CASSSREAGLTDTQYF.

The CDR3 sequence is CASSLTQTVYGYTF. CDR3 nucleotides: TGCGCCAGCAGCCTGACCCAAACCGTCTATGGCTACACCTTC. The V call is TRBV5-1, the J call TRBJ1-2; D is undetermined. The CDR3 spans 14 residues. The germline V gene has CDR1 SGHRS and CDR2 YFSETQ. Trimming removed 4 bases from V and 4 bases from J, with 14 bases in between.

The CDR3 nucleotides read TGTGCTAGTGGTTTACTCATCGATACGCAGTATTTT. As protein: CASGLLIDTQYF. The chain has TRBV12-5 and TRBJ2-3; D uncertain. Between the trimmed V and J ends, which lost 3 bases and 6 bases, there was a span of 7 bases. CDR3 size: 12 residues. Germline loops: CDR1 LGHNT, CDR2 FRNRAP.

The J gene is TRBJ1-1, the V gene TRBV29-1; 8 bases match TRBD1. With V trimmed by 6 bases and J by 4 bases, 10 bases remained unmatched. The CDR3 has 14 residues. Germline V gene data show CDR1 as SQVTM and CDR2 as ANQGSEA. CDR3 loop: CSVLWTGQGTEAFF. CDR3 bases: TGCAGCGTCCTATGGACAGGGCAAGGCACTGAAGCTTTCTTT.